These 3 T cell receptor beta chains were sequenced from one sample in a study of control samples from healthy donors and cancer patients. TCRdb keeps only in-frame clones here, not all; method: immunoSEQ multiplex PCR. The sample includes over 100,000 clones, over 85% of them seen just once. The sample taken for sequencing was blood. The receptors here all came from a man between 18 and 35 years old in good health.

This rearrangement joins TRBV6-5 to TRBJ1-2; 7 nucleotides agree with TRBD1. CDR1 and CDR2 (germline): MNHEY, SVGAGI. The CDR3 sequence is 15 residues long. J was trimmed by 7 bases and V by 0 bases; bases with no gene match: 8. The CDR3 is CASSYSLAGGFGYTF. CDR3 coding DNA: TGTGCCAGCAGTTACTCCCTGGCAGGGGGTTTTGGCTACACCTTC.

The rearrangement links TRBV10-1 to TRBJ1-1; D not certain. CDR3 size: 12 residues. Trimming stripped 6 bases from V and 1 base from J, with 6 bases between. CDR1 and CDR2 from the germline V gene are WNHNN and SYGVQD (reference sequence). The CDR3 sequence: CASSRQNTEAFF. The CDR3 DNA is TGCGCCAGCAGCCGACAGAACACTGAAGCTTTCTTT.

Ten or more counts support this clone. The sample has other DNA sequences that encode this CDR3 too. The chain is built from TRBV7-3 and TRBJ1-5; D is ambiguous. The germline gives CDR1 SGHTA, CDR2 FQGTGA. The CDR3 has 13 residues. Trimming left V 5 bases short and J 0 bases short, with 5 bases between. CDR3 DNA: TGTGCCAGCAGCCCGGGTAGCAATCAGCCCCAGCATTTT. Protein sequence: CASSPGSNQPQHF.